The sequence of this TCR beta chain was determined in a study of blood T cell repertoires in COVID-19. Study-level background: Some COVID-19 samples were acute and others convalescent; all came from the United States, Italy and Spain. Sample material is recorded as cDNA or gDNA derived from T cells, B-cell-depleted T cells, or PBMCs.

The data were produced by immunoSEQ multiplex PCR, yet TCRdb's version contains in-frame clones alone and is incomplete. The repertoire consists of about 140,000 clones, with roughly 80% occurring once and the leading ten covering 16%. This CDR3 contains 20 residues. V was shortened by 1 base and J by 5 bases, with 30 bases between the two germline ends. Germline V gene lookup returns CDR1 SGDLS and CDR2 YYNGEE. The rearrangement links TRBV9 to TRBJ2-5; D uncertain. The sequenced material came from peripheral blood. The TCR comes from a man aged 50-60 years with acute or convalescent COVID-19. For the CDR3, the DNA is TGTGCCAGCAGCGTACTCCCTTCTGGCTCCTCGTTCTCTGGGCAGGAGACCCAGTACTTC. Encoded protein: CASSVLPSGSSFSGQETQYF.